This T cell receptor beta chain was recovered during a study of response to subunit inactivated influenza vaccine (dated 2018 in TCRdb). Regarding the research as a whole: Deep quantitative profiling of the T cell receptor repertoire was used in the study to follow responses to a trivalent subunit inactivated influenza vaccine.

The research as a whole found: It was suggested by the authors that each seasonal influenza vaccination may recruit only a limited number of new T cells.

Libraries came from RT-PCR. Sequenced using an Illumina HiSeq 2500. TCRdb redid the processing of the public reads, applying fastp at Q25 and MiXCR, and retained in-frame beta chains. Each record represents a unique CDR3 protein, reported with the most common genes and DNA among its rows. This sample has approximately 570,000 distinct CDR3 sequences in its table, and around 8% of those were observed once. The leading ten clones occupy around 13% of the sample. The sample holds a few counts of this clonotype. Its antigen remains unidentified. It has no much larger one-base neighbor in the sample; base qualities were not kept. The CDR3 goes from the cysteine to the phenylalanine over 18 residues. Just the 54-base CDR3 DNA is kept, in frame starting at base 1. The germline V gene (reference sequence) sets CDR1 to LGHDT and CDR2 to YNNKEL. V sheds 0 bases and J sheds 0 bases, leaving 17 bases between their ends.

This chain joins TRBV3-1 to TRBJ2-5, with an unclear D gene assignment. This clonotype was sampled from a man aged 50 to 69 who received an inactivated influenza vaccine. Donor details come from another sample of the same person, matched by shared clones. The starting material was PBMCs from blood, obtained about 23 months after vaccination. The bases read TGTGCCAGCAGCCAAGAAATGGTCCCGACACCGAACCAAGAGACCCAGTACTTC. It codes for CASSQEMVPTPNQETQYF.